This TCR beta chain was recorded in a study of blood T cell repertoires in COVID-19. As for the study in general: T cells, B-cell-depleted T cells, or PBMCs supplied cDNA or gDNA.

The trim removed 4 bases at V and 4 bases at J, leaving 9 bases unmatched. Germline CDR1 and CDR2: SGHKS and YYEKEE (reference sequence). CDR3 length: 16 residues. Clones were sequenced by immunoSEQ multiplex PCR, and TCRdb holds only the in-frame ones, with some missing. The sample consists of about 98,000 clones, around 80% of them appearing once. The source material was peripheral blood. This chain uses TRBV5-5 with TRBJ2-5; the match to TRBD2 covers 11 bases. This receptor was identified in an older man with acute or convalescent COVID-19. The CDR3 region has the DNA TGTGCCAGCAGCAGGAGACTAGCGGGAAACGGAGAGACCCAGTACTTC. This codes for CASSRRLAGNGETQYF.